The entry below gives a single TCR beta chain sequence along with its context. Trimming took off 0 bases at V and 8 bases at J, with 20 bases between the two ends. Germline loops: CDR1 KGHSH, CDR2 LQKENI. This CDR3 has 17 amino acids. The data belong to a study of blood T cell repertoires in COVID-19. Across the study: Samples representing acute and convalescent COVID-19 were sourced from the United States, Italy and Spain. T cells, B-cell-depleted T cells, or PBMCs supplied cDNA or gDNA.

Per the original methods: Amplified reference gene primers provided the basis for estimating nucleated cell counts. Clones were read by immunoSEQ multiplex PCR, and TCRdb kept only the in-frame ones, dropping some. The DNA gave D and trimming, while V, J and clone size come from that table. The profile covers roughly 100,000 clones, with about 77% appearing a single time and roughly 10% taken by the ten largest. The sequence was collected from a woman of 80 years or more with acute or convalescent COVID-19. The chain is built from TRBV18 and TRBJ2-1; D perhaps matches TRBD1 (5 bases). The sample consisted of peripheral blood. The CDR3 sequence: CASSPPASGLSVYEQFF. The DNA of the CDR3 is TGTGCCAGCTCACCACCTGCTTCAGGGCTCAGCGTCTATGAGCAGTTCTTC.